This is a list of T cell receptor beta chains from one sample in a study of OX40 agonist ivuxolimab in advanced cancers. TCRdb's table, derived via immunoSEQ multiplex PCR, lists solely in-frame clones and lacks some. The sample has some 85,000 clones, 91% seen once. Sequencing used CD4+ or CD8+ T cells sorted from blood, obtained in a trial of the OX40 agonist ivuxolimab. These receptors all stem from an adult with an advanced solid tumor such as melanoma, head and neck, liver or kidney cancer. Both conserved end residues are part of each CDR3. Each record gives: J gene, D gene, V gene, clone size, CDR3 DNA, CDR3 protein. D genes are given only for firm matches. Where a row states a size, it is once, few, many or the class of an expanded clone; other rows omit it.

TRBJ2-3 | TRBD2 | TRBV6-6 | - | TGTGCCAGCAGTTATGGGGGGGGAACCACAGATACGCAGTATTTT | CASSYGGGTTDTQYF
TRBJ1-1 | TRBD1 | TRBV28 | once | TGTGCCAGCAGTCCGGCCGGGACAGGGGGCAGAACTGAAGCTTTCTTT | CASSPAGTGGRTEAFF
TRBJ2-7 | TRBD2 | TRBV5-1 | - | TGCGCCAGCAGTTCCGGGACTAGCGCCTCCTACGAGCAGTACTTC | CASSSGTSASYEQYF
TRBJ2-1 | - | TRBV5-6 | - | TGTGCCAGCAGGAGGGGTTGGCAGTTCTTC | CASRRGWQFF
TRBJ1-5 | - | TRBV19 | - | TGTGCCAGTAGTCTTAGGGCTAATCAGCCCCAGCATTTT | CASSLRANQPQHF
TRBJ1-4 | - | TRBV18 | - | TGTGCCAGCTCACCACCGGGGCTTGACGAAAAACTGTTTTTT | CASSPPGLDEKLFF
TRBJ1-5 | - | TRBV19 | - | TGTGCCAGTGGTCAGCCCCAGCATTTT | CASGQPQHF
TRBJ2-5 | - | TRBV18 | - | TGTGCCAGCTCACCTATTTTTACATTGACTATGGAGACCCAGTACTTC | CASSPIFTLTMETQYF
TRBJ2-7 | - | TRBV5-6 | - | TGTGCCAGCAGCTCTACGGGATTTCAGTACTTC | CASSSTGFQYF
TRBJ2-2 | TRBD2 | TRBV7-3 | once | TGTGCCAGCAGCTTAAAATCGGTAGCGGGAGGTGCAAACACCGGGGAGCTGTTTTTT | CASSLKSVAGGANTGELFF
TRBJ1-2 | - | TRBV11-3 | - | TGTGCCAGCAGCGGAGCTATGGGCGGCTACACCTTC | CASSGAMGGYTF
TRBJ2-2 | - | TRBV2 | - | TGTGCCAGCAGTGTCCAGGGTCGGAACACCGGGGAGCTGTTTTTT | CASSVQGRNTGELFF
TRBJ2-5 | - | TRBV11-3 | few | TGTGCCAGCAGCGCCTCGGGAGCGCGACTAGAGACCCAGTACTTC | CASSASGARLETQYF
TRBJ2-5 | - | TRBV7-9 | - | TGTGCCAGCAGCCGAATACCGCGCGATGGGACCCAGTACTTC | CASSRIPRDGTQYF
TRBJ2-3 | TRBD2 | TRBV5-1 | - | TGCGCCAGCAGCTTGGAGGGCCTAGCGGGAGCGGGGCGCACAGATACGCAGTATTTT | CASSLEGLAGAGRTDTQYF
TRBJ2-7 | - | TRBV4-3 | - | TGCGCCAGCAGCCTAGAGGCAGGGAAGGTCTCCGAGCAGTACTTC | CASSLEAGKVSEQYF
TRBJ2-5 | - | TRBV5-4 | - | TGTGCCAGCAGCTTGGTCCCGGGGACGCGGGCCAACTTC | CASSLVPGTRANF
TRBJ2-7 | TRBD1 | TRBV27 | - | TGTGCCAGCAGTTTATCAGCCCCCGGGACAGGGGGTTCCGGGCAGTACTTC | CASSLSAPGTGGSGQYF
TRBJ2-3 | TRBD2 | TRBV5-1 | - | TGCGCCAGCAGTTTGACTAGCGGGACAGATACGCAGTATTTT | CASSLTSGTDTQYF
TRBJ2-7 | TRBD1 | TRBV6-5 | - | TGTGCCAGCAGTTACGTCGGGACAGGGAGCTCTGACGAGCAGTACTTC | CASSYVGTGSSDEQYF
TRBJ2-7 | - | TRBV5-1 | - | TGCGCCAGCAGCTTGGATGGGGGGACCAGCTCCTACGAGCAGTACTTC | CASSLDGGTSSYEQYF
TRBJ1-1 | - | TRBV28 | - | TGTGCCAGCAGTCTCTCTACATTTGAAGCTTTCTTT | CASSLSTFEAFF
TRBJ2-5 | - | TRBV7-2 | - | TGTGCCAGCAGCCCGCGCCTCCAAGAGACCCAGTACTTC | CASSPRLQETQYF
TRBJ2-1 | - | TRBV7-6 | once | TGTGCCAGCAGCTTAGTACTGGCCGGTGAGCAGTTCTTC | CASSLVLAGEQFF
TRBJ2-1 | TRBD1 | TRBV25-1 | - | TGTGCCAGCAGTCTGACAGGGGGCAATGAGCAGTTCTTC | CASSLTGGNEQFF
TRBJ2-7 | - | TRBV5-6 | - | TGTGCCAGCAGCTTGGAGCCGGGCCCCTACGAGCAGTACTTC | CASSLEPGPYEQYF
TRBJ1-2 | - | TRBV10-3 | - | TGTGCCATCAGTGACCAGAACTATGGCTACACCTTC | CAISDQNYGYTF
TRBJ1-1 | TRBD1 | TRBV7-9 | - | TGTGCCAGCAGCCCAGGGGGGACACTGAACACTGAAGCTTTCTTT | CASSPGGTLNTEAFF
TRBJ1-3 | - | TRBV5-6 | - | TGTGCCAGCAGGTCAACAGGCATCTCTGGAAACACCATATATTTT | CASRSTGISGNTIYF
TRBJ1-1 | - | TRBV5-5 | - | TGTGCCAGCAGCTTGTTTTCCGGAGCGAACACTGAAGCTTTCTTT | CASSLFSGANTEAFF
TRBJ1-4 | - | TRBV28 | - | TGTGCCAGCAGTTTGCGGGGGATTAATGAAAAACTGTTTTTT | CASSLRGINEKLFF
TRBJ2-7 | TRBD2 | TRBV10-1 | - | TGCGCCAGCAGTGCGACTAGCGGGAGCATGTACGAGCAGTACTTC | CASSATSGSMYEQYF
TRBJ1-5 | - | TRBV4-1 | few | TGCGCCAGCAGCCAAGGGACACTCCTTTTTAATAGCAATCAGCCCCAGCATTTT | CASSQGTLLFNSNQPQHF
TRBJ2-3 | TRBD1 | TRBV10-3 | few | TGTGCCATCAGTCGAGGGACAGGGCCGACAGATACGCAGTATTTT | CAISRGTGPTDTQYF
TRBJ2-4 | - | TRBV5-4 | - | TGTGCCAGCAGCTTGGGGGGCTCTTCCAAAAACATTCAGTACTTC | CASSLGGSSKNIQYF
TRBJ2-1 | TRBD1 | TRBV7-8 | - | TGTGCCAGCAGCGTTCGGGACAGTTACAATGAGCAGTTCTTC | CASSVRDSYNEQFF
TRBJ1-1 | - | TRBV2 | - | TGTGCCAGCAGAGAGTTGAGAGCTGAAGCTTTCTTT | CASRELRAEAFF
TRBJ2-7 | - | TRBV9 | - | TGTGCCAGCAGCGTAGGTGGGGAGTCCTACGAGCAGTACTTC | CASSVGGESYEQYF
TRBJ2-2 | - | TRBV5-1 | - | TGCGCCAGCAGCTTAAGGCCCGGGGAGCTGTTTTTT | CASSLRPGELFF
TRBJ1-1 | - | TRBV21-1 | - | TGTGCCAGCAGCAAATTTTGCGGGACAGGAAGGAGCACTGAAGCTTTCTTT | CASSKFCGTGRSTEAFF
TRBJ2-7 | - | TRBV6-5 | - | TGTGCCAGCACCTCCCCCCGAAGCTCCTACGAGCAGTACTTC | CASTSPRSSYEQYF
TRBJ2-7 | TRBD1 | TRBV18 | - | TGTGCCAGCTCACCAGGGCTCGGGACAGGGGGCTACGAGCAGTACTTC | CASSPGLGTGGYEQYF
TRBJ1-1 | TRBD1 | TRBV10-1 | - | TGCGCCAGCAGCCGGGACAGGAACACTGAAGCTTTCTTT | CASSRDRNTEAFF
TRBJ1-5 | - | TRBV5-5 | - | TGTGCCAGCAGCTACGCCCCCGGTCAGCCCCAGCATTTT | CASSYAPGQPQHF
TRBJ2-3 | - | TRBV9 | - | TGTGCCAGCAGCGTAGACCGTACTAGCCCCAGAAGCACAGATACGCAGTATTTT | CASSVDRTSPRSTDTQYF
TRBJ2-7 | - | TRBV4-1 | - | TGCGCCAGCAGCCCCTCCCGGGGGGCGGGCGAGCAGTACTTC | CASSPSRGAGEQYF
TRBJ2-3 | - | TRBV2 | - | TGTGCCAGCAGTGTGAGGGGTACCACAGATACGCAGTATTTT | CASSVRGTTDTQYF
TRBJ2-3 | - | TRBV18 | - | TGTGCCAGCTCACCAGCCTTGGCAGGGTCAGATACGCAGTATTTT | CASSPALAGSDTQYF
TRBJ1-1 | - | TRBV5-5 | - | TGTGCCAGCAGCAAACCGAACAGGGAGAACACTGAAGCTTTCTTT | CASSKPNRENTEAFF
TRBJ2-3 | - | TRBV25-1 | - | TGTGCCAGCAGTGAATTCCGAGGGAGCACAGATACGCAGTATTTT | CASSEFRGSTDTQYF
TRBJ2-3 | - | TRBV12-5 | once | TGTGCTAGTGGTTCGCCGTTCGGGCGGGTCCGCGATACGCAGTATTTT | CASGSPFGRVRDTQYF
TRBJ2-1 | - | TRBV5-1 | few | TGCGCCAGCAGCTTGGCCCAAAAAAGCTTCGCGGCAGGGCGGATATCCTACAATGAGCAGTTCTTC | CASSLAQKSFAAGRISYNEQFF
TRBJ1-2 | - | TRBV28 | - | TGTGCCAGCAGTTTACTAGCGGGCCCCGCCCCGAATGGCTACACCTTC | CASSLLAGPAPNGYTF
TRBJ2-7 | - | TRBV6-4 | - | TGTGCCAGCAGTGGGGGGGAGACAGGGAGCTACGAGCAGTACTTC | CASSGGETGSYEQYF
TRBJ2-5 | - | TRBV14 | - | TGTGCCAGCAGCCAGGATGAGACCCAGTACTTC | CASSQDETQYF
TRBJ2-1 | - | TRBV6-1 | - | TGTGCCAGCAGTGAAGCGGGAAACTCGGCCAATGAGCAGTTCTTC | CASSEAGNSANEQFF
TRBJ1-2 | TRBD1 | TRBV6-6 | - | TGTGCCAGCAGTCGGGACAGGGGGGATTGGGACTATGGCTACACCTTC | CASSRDRGDWDYGYTF
TRBJ2-7 | TRBD2 | TRBV5-1 | - | TGCGCCAGCAGCCCCGGGACTAGTTCCTACGAGCAGTACTTC | CASSPGTSSYEQYF
TRBJ2-2 | TRBD1 | TRBV28 | - | TGTGCCAGCAGTTCACAGGGGGCTATCGGGGAGCTGTTTTTT | CASSSQGAIGELFF
TRBJ2-4 | - | TRBV4-2 | - | TGTGCCAGCAGCCAAGAAGGAGCGTTCAAAAACATTCAGTACTTC | CASSQEGAFKNIQYF